The text below deals with one T cell receptor beta chain. Germline V gene lookup returns CDR1 SGHKS and CDR2 YYEKEE (reference sequence). This CDR3 comprises 14 residues. V was trimmed by 1 base and J by 5 bases, leaving 12 bases between them. These data are taken from a study of cytomegalovirus exposure and HLA in healthy donors. Primers included in the PCR were 60 Vbeta and 13 Jbeta primers. This table comes from immunoSEQ multiplex PCR, and its TCRdb copy is limited to in-frame clones, with some not included. The data show just over 95,000 clones, 60% to 85% seen once. The clonotype comes from a middle-aged woman in good health and CMV-seronegative. What was sequenced was PBMCs. The rearrangement links TRBV5-5 to TRBJ2-5; no clear D. CDR3 in DNA: TGTGCCAGCAGCTTGTGGCTAGTTCTGGAGACCCAGTACTTC. This encodes CASSLWLVLETQYF. Full variable domain (remainder filled in from reference TRBV5-5 and TRBJ2-5): DAGVTQSPTHLIKTRGQQVTLRCSPISGHKSVSWYQQVLGQGPQFIFQYYEKEERGRGNFPDRFSARQFPNYSSELNVNALLLGDSALYLCASSLWLVLETQYFGPGTRLLVL.